This T cell receptor (beta chain) stems from a study of post-analysis software for immune sequencing data. Across the study: Both relapsing-remitting and secondary progressive multiple sclerosis featured among the disease courses, as did progressive-relapsing multiple sclerosis. Findings and caveats of the study: Roughly 5 TRBV segments, TRBV5-6, TRBV5-1 and TRBV20-1 among them, were found more frequent in patients than controls.

Prepared libraries of TCR beta cDNA carried unique molecular identifiers. TCRdb re-called the PCR reads through MiXCR, storing one row per CDR3 protein. The sample yields hundreds of thousands of distinct CDR3 sequences, roughly 27% seen once. V lost 2 bases to trimming and J lost 2 bases, with 15 bases between them. This CDR3 has 16 residues. Germline values: CDR1 ENHRY, CDR2 SYGVKD. As regards this clonotype: As yet, its antigen is unknown. A much larger clone lies one base from this, so it may be a read error.

The receptor was derived from a girl aged 5-17 years with multiple sclerosis. The J gene is TRBJ2-5, the V gene TRBV10-3; tentatively, D is TRBD1 (5 bases). Sequencing used blood. The CDR3 loop reads CAISENGERTQETQYF. The CDR3 bases are TGTGCCATCAGTGAGAACGGCGAGAGGACACAAGAGACCCAGTACTTC.